The 32 T cell receptor beta chains presented below share a single source sample, sequenced in a study of CD8 T cells in Susac syndrome. cDNA came from roughly 0.47 to 1 ug RNA primed by random hexamers. TCRdb itself ran the immunoSEQ multiplex PCR reads through MiXCR, one entry per CDR3 protein. The sample carries roughly 110,000 distinct CDR3 sequences, about nine tenths recorded once. The sequencing sample was made of CD8+ T cells from PBMCs. These receptors were obtained from a human donor in good health.

The CDR3 nucleotides read TGCAGTGTGACAGGAAGCAATCAGCCCCAGCATTTT. It codes for CSVTGSNQPQHF. The rearrangement joins TRBV20-1 to TRBJ1-5; possible D gene TRBD1, 6 bases. The germline CDR1 and CDR2 sequences are DFQATT and SNEGSKA (reference sequence). This CDR3 has 12 residues. Trimming stripped 7 bases from V and 1 base from J, with 8 bases between.

The CDR3 DNA reads as TGTGCCAGCAGTCCGACGGGAAGGGTAGCGGGACACCAAGAGACCCAGTACTTC. It yields the protein CASSPTGRVAGHQETQYF. The chain combines TRBV7-2 with TRBJ2-5; 8 nucleotides agree with TRBD2. The CDR3 is 18 residues long. Germline-derived CDR1 and CDR2 are SGHTA and FQGNSA. Trimming removed 6 bases from V and 0 bases from J; junction bases left unmatched: 15.

The V gene is TRBV5-1, the J gene TRBJ1-4, with D unclear. Germline V gene data show CDR1 as SGHRS and CDR2 as YFSETQ. This CDR3 is built from 13 residues. V was shortened by 5 bases and J by 8 bases, with 13 bases between the two germline ends. CDR3 in amino acids: CASSLGVGEKLFF. The CDR3, as DNA: TGCGCCAGCAGTCTTGGGGTTGGGGAAAAACTGTTTTTT.

The V gene is TRBV20-1, the J gene TRBJ2-5, with 10 bases lining up with TRBD2. V lost 5 bases and J lost 1; bases outside the gene matches: 1. This CDR3 is built from 13 residues. CDR1 and CDR2 from the germline V gene are DFQATT and SNEGSKA (reference sequence). CDR3 amino acids: CSARTSGQETQYF. For the CDR3, the DNA is TGCAGTGCTCGGACTAGCGGCCAAGAGACCCAGTACTTC.

The chain links TRBV7-9 to TRBJ2-7; 10 bases are shared with TRBD1. The V and J ends lost 4 bases and 6 bases, in that order; junction bases with no gene match: 12. Germline-derived CDR1 and CDR2 are SEHNR and FQNEAQ (reference sequence). The CDR3 has 16 residues. As DNA, the CDR3 is TGTGCCAGCAGCTCGCCACGGACCGGGACAGGGGTCGAGCAGTACTTC. Its protein product is CASSSPRTGTGVEQYF.

A single count supports this clonotype. V and J are TRBV7-2 and TRBJ2-5, with TRBD2 matching 9 bases. After removal of 2 bases from V and 7 bases from J, the junction contained 20 bases not matched to a gene. Germline assignment: CDR1 SGHTA and CDR2 FQGNSA. This CDR3 has 19 amino acids. CDR3 in amino acids: CASSLPARGVSREGGTQYF. In DNA form, the CDR3 reads TGTGCCAGCAGCTTACCCGCCCGGGGTGTATCGCGGGAGGGCGGGACCCAGTACTTC. Variable domain in full (rest from reference TRBV7-2 and TRBJ2-5): GAGVSQSPSNKVTEKGKDVELRCDPISGHTALYWYRQSLGQGLEFLIYFQGNSAPDKSGLPSDRFSAERTGGSVSTLTIQRTQQEDSAVYLCASSLPARGVSREGGTQYFGPGTRLLVL.

This clonotype showed up just once. The chain is built from TRBV20-1 and TRBJ1-2; maybe TRBD1 (6 bases). V lost 0 bases, J lost 7 bases, and 12 bases lay in between. Looked up from germline, CDR1 is DFQATT and CDR2 is SNEGSKA (reference sequence). The CDR3 consists of 13 residues. The CDR3 coding sequence is TGCAGTGCTAGAGACAGGGGACTCTCTGGCTACACCTTC. Protein sequence: CSARDRGLSGYTF.

This sequence joins TRBV7-9 and TRBJ1-2; D gene uncertain. This CDR3 has 12 amino acids. Germline loops: CDR1 SEHNR, CDR2 FQNEAQ (reference sequence). Trimming pared 4 bases from V and 6 bases from J, leaving 9 bases between. CDR3 coding DNA: TGTGCCAGCAGCTATACCCCGGATGGCTACACCTTC. This translates into CASSYTPDGYTF. The full variable domain, with the rest looked up from reference TRBV7-9 and TRBJ1-2, is DTGVSQNPRHKITKRGQNVTFRCDPISEHNRLYWYRQTLGQGPEFLTYFQNEAQLEKSRLLSDRFSAERPKGSFSTLEIQRTEQGDSAMYLCASSYTPDGYTFGSGTRLTVV.

The gene calls are TRBV9 and TRBJ2-3, with D tentatively TRBD2 (7 bases). The CDR3 is 16 amino acids. Germline V CDR1 and CDR2: SGDLS, YYNGEE. The ends were cut back, 0 bases at V and 0 bases at J, with 11 bases in the middle. CDR3 protein: CASSVEAGASTDTQYF. The CDR3 bases are TGTGCCAGCAGCGTAGAGGCGGGGGCCAGCACAGATACGCAGTATTTT.

CDR3 loop: CARGQGAEYSPLHF. CDR3 nucleotide sequence: TGTGCCAGAGGACAGGGGGCTGAGTATTCACCCCTCCACTTT. The chain joins TRBV2 to TRBJ1-6, with TRBD1 matching 11 bases. Germline V gene lookup returns CDR1 SNHLY and CDR2 FYNNEI. The ends lost 9 bases at V and 8 bases at J; junction bases unmatched: 6. CDR3 length equals 14 residues.

The J gene is TRBJ2-7, the V gene TRBV13, with 11 positions matching TRBD1. CDR1 and CDR2 from the germline V gene are PRHDT and FYEKMQ (reference sequence). Germline trimming cut 1 base from V and 7 bases from J; bases unmatched to any gene: 9. The CDR3 extends over 16 amino acids. CDR3 nucleotides: TGTGCCAGCAGCTTAGCGAGTGGACAGGGGGCTCGGGAGCAGTACTTC. Translation gives CASSLASGQGAREQYF.

V gene TRBV7-8 combines with J gene TRBJ2-7; tentative D call: TRBD1 (5 bases). V was clipped by 5 bases and J by 2 bases, with 16 bases between them. The CDR3 length is 15 residues. The germline V gene encodes CDR1 SGHVS and CDR2 FQNEAQ. DNA of the CDR3: TGTGCCAGCAGCGGTGCCAGGGATTTTGCCTACGAGCAGTACTTC. Protein: CASSGARDFAYEQYF.

This clonotype appeared once. The chain is built from TRBV5-4 and TRBJ2-2; 8 nucleotides align to TRBD1. J gave up 5 bases and V 1 base, and 10 bases lay outside the gene matches. Germline V gives CDR1 SGHNT, CDR2 YYREEE (reference sequence). The CDR3 is made up of 17 amino acids. CDR3 sequence reads: CASSLFQGAVLTGELFF. Here the CDR3 DNA reads TGTGCCAGCAGCTTGTTCCAGGGGGCGGTGTTAACCGGGGAGCTGTTTTTT. Based on the CDR3 plus reference TRBV5-4 and TRBJ2-2, the full variable domain is ETGVTQSPTHLIKTRGQQVTLRCSSQSGHNTVSWYQQALGQGPQFIFQYYREEENGRGNFPPRFSGLQFPNYSSELNVNALELDDSALYLCASSLFQGAVLTGELFFGEGSRLTVL.

The gene calls are TRBV25-1 and TRBJ2-7; 10 bases line up with TRBD2. There are 13 residues in the CDR3. Per germline, CDR1 MGHDK and CDR2 SYGVNS. The V gene end was trimmed by 5 bases and the J gene end by 6 bases; junction bases not matched to a gene: 4. The CDR3 DNA reads TGTGCCAGCAGTTTAGCGGGAGGACGCGAGCAGTACTTC. Residues: CASSLAGGREQYF.

This clonotype was detected only once. The genes are TRBV9 and TRBJ2-7; TRBD2 is a possible D gene (5 bases). Germline V gene lookup returns CDR1 SGDLS and CDR2 YYNGEE. The CDR3 covers 15 residues. V was trimmed by 0 bases and J by 2 bases, leaving 12 bases between them. CDR3 in amino acids: CASSVEAEDTYEQYF. The DNA for the CDR3 is TGTGCCAGCAGCGTAGAGGCGGAGGATACCTACGAGCAGTACTTC.

For the CDR3, the DNA is TGTGCCAGTAGTATTAGGACGCCGTTCGAGCAGTACTTC. This sequence encodes CASSIRTPFEQYF. The chain links TRBV19 to TRBJ2-7; D is undetermined. Germline V CDR1 and CDR2: LNHDA, SQIVND (reference sequence). CDR3 length: 13 amino acids. The V end was cut by 3 bases, the J end by 6 bases, with 12 bases between. The variable domain in full, with the rest retrieved from reference TRBV19 and TRBJ2-7, is DGGITQSPKYLFRKEGQNVTLSCEQNLNHDAMYWYRQDPGQGLRLIYYSQIVNDFQKGDIAEGYSVSREKKESFPLTVTSAQKNPTAFYLCASSIRTPFEQYFGPGTRLTVT.

The J gene is TRBJ2-7, the V gene TRBV7-9; D is uncertain. The CDR3 is 11 residues long. Germline CDR1 is SEHNR and CDR2 is FQNEAQ (reference sequence). With 5 bases removed from V and 8 bases from J, the gap between germline ends came to 10 bases. The CDR3, as DNA: TGTGCCAGCAGCCAAACCGCTCAGCAGTACTTC. Its protein product is CASSQTAQQYF.

A word on this clonotype: The limits of the CDR3 on the DNA are not certain, so only TCRdb's listed CDR3 is given. The genes are TRBV15 and TRBJ2-2; the table names TRBD1, a call not compared with the DNA. The CDR3 adds up to 14 amino acids, both ends counted. Looked up from germline, CDR1 is LNHNV and CDR2 is YYDKDF (reference sequence). The CDR3: CATSGRGYTGELFF.

This chain links TRBV5-5 with TRBJ1-1; D possibly corresponds to TRBD1 (5 bases). Germline CDR1 and CDR2: SGHKS and YYEKEE (reference sequence). Trimming stripped 2 bases from V and 1 base from J, with 9 bases between. This CDR3 is built from 14 residues. This CDR3 reads CASSFEGKNTEAFF. The DNA for the CDR3 is TGTGCCAGCAGCTTTGAGGGGAAGAACACTGAAGCTTTCTTT. The variable domain in full, completed from reference TRBV5-5 and TRBJ1-1, reads DAGVTQSPTHLIKTRGQQVTLRCSPISGHKSVSWYQQVLGQGPQFIFQYYEKEERGRGNFPDRFSARQFPNYSSELNVNALLLGDSALYLCASSFEGKNTEAFFGQGTRLTVV.

The chain couples TRBV19 to TRBJ2-1; TRBD1 matches 8 bases. From germline, CDR1 is LNHDA and CDR2 SQIVND (reference sequence). The CDR3 totals 15 residues. J was trimmed by 7 bases and V by 1 base; bases with no gene match: 6. The CDR3 DNA follows: TGTGCCAGTAGTATAGGGACAGGGTCCTTTAATGAGCAGTTCTTC. It translates to CASSIGTGSFNEQFF. Full variable domain (rest looked up from reference TRBV19 and TRBJ2-1): DGGITQSPKYLFRKEGQNVTLSCEQNLNHDAMYWYRQDPGQGLRLIYYSQIVNDFQKGDIAEGYSVSREKKESFPLTVTSAQKNPTAFYLCASSIGTGSFNEQFFGPGTRLTVL.

The gene calls are TRBV5-1 and TRBJ1-1; perhaps TRBD1 as D (6 bases). The CDR3 consists of 12 residues. V lost 7 bases and J 4 bases, leaving 11 bases between the germline ends. Germline lookup yields CDR1 SGHRS and CDR2 YFSETQ. CDR3 region: CASWGHPTEAFF. In DNA, the CDR3 is TGCGCCAGCTGGGGACACCCCACTGAAGCTTTCTTT. The full variable domain, in which reference TRBV5-1 and TRBJ1-1 provide the parts outside the CDR3, is KAGVTQTPRYLIKTRGQQVTLSCSPISGHRSVSWYQQTPGQGLQFLFEYFSETQRNKGNFPGRFSGRQFSNSRSEMNVSTLELGDSALYLCASWGHPTEAFFGQGTRLTVV.

The rearrangement links TRBV5-1 to TRBJ2-2, with D perhaps being TRBD1 or TRBD2 (5 bases each). Trimming took off 0 bases at V and 4 bases at J, with 16 bases between the two ends. CDR3 size: 17 residues. Per the germline V gene, CDR1 is SGHRS and CDR2 is YFSETQ. The CDR3 DNA reads TGCGCCAGCAGCTTGGATCCACGGGGCGGGCGCACCGGGGAGCTGTTTTTT. It codes for CASSLDPRGGRTGELFF.

The CDR3 is CASSYVLAGGLDNEQFF. As DNA, the CDR3 is TGTGCCAGCAGTTACGTGCTAGCGGGGGGCCTAGACAATGAGCAGTTCTTC. The V gene is TRBV6-2 or TRBV6-3, the J gene TRBJ2-1; the match to TRBD2 covers 11 bases. The junction had 8 bases not matched to a gene; V was cut back by 2 bases and J by 5 bases. Germline CDR1 MNHEY, CDR2 SVGEGT. This CDR3 is built from 17 residues.

The V and J genes are TRBV28 and TRBJ1-5; D not resolved. The CDR3 is 19 amino acids. V lost 4 bases and J 1 base, leaving 23 bases between the germline ends. CDR1 is MDHEN and CDR2 is SYDVKM in the germline V gene. In nucleotides, the CDR3 is TGTGCCAGCAGTTCCCCTGCCTCCTCCGAAGTTGTAAGCAATCAGCCCCAGCATTTT. It codes for CASSSPASSEVVSNQPQHF.

The CDR3 protein is CASSLGPTGEDGYTF. CDR3 sequence (DNA): TGTGCCAGCAGCTTGGGGCCCACAGGGGAGGACGGCTACACCTTC. The chain combines TRBV5-4 with TRBJ1-2; TRBD1 matches at 7 bases. Germline values: CDR1 SGHNT, CDR2 YYREEE (reference sequence). V lost 0 bases and J lost 8; bases outside the gene matches: 10. This CDR3 has 15 residues.

CDR3 sequence: CASSSTGTGGISVQYF. CDR3 in DNA: TGTGCCAGCAGCTCAACCGGGACAGGGGGAATTTCCGTTCAGTACTTC. The V call is TRBV7-2, the J call TRBJ2-4; 11 nucleotides align to TRBD1. The CDR3 loop spans 16 amino acids. Losses at the gene ends were 4 bases for V and 11 bases for J; bases not matched to a gene: 13. CDR1 and CDR2 (germline): SGHTA, FQGNSA.

A note on this clonotype: At one of its ends the junction is not consistent with the germline gene, which may arise from a read error. This chain joins TRBV7-7 and TRBJ1-3, with 7 bases identical to TRBD1. The CDR3 runs to 17 residues. In germline, CDR1 is SSHAT, CDR2 FNYEAQ (reference sequence). The CDR3 loop reads CASSLDRDSSSGNTIYF. DNA of the CDR3: TGTGCTAGCAGCTTAGACAGGGACTCCAGCTCTGGAAACACCATATATTTT.

The rearrangement joins TRBV19 to TRBJ2-1; TRBD1 aligns across 9 bases. V lost 8 bases to trimming and J lost 9 bases; unmatched junction nucleotides: 8. This CDR3 spans 13 amino acids. Germline V lookup: CDR1 LNHDA, CDR2 SQIVND (reference sequence). The CDR3 spells CASSDRGFGEQFF. CDR3 nucleotides: TGTGCCAGTTCGGACAGGGGCTTCGGTGAGCAGTTCTTC.

This rearrangement joins TRBV29-1 to TRBJ2-7; D is unclear. V was clipped by 4 bases and J by 6 bases, with 16 bases between them. This CDR3 has 13 residues. Germline values: CDR1 SQVTM, CDR2 ANQGSEA. The CDR3 nucleotides are TGCAGCGTTGTACCGGGCACCGCAGGCGAGCAGTACTTC. Its translation is CSVVPGTAGEQYF.

The chain joins TRBV7-3 to TRBJ2-5; the D gene is possibly TRBD1 (6 bases). Trimming stripped 5 bases from V and 3 bases from J, with 10 bases between. The CDR3 is 13 residues long. Germline-derived CDR1 and CDR2 are SGHTA and FQGTGA. In nucleotides, the CDR3 is TGTGCCAGCAGCAGAAACAGGGAAGAGACCCAGTACTTC. This encodes CASSRNREETQYF.

The chain carries TRBV20-1 and TRBJ1-2; possible D gene TRBD1, 6 bases. The CDR3 is 16 amino acids. Germline CDR1 DFQATT, CDR2 SNEGSKA (reference sequence). Trimming removed 7 bases from V and 4 bases from J, with 25 bases in between. CDR3 loop: CSVKLGVEGGFYGYTF. The CDR3 nucleotides are TGCAGTGTTAAATTGGGGGTCGAAGGGGGGTTCTATGGCTACACCTTC.

The chain is built from TRBV6-5 and TRBJ1-3, with D uncertain. CDR3 length equals 15 residues. The germline gives CDR1 MNHEY, CDR2 SVGAGI. Trimming removed 5 bases at V and 0 bases at J, with 11 bases between. DNA for the CDR3: TGTGCCAGCAGTCCCTCTCTCGGCTCTGGAAACACCATATATTTT. Its translation: CASSPSLGSGNTIYF.